The rows below give T cell receptor beta chains drawn from one sample of a study of CD8+ T cells in alopecia areata. TCRdb keeps only in-frame clones here, not all; method: immunoSEQ multiplex PCR. Found here are about 210,000 clones, 64% of them singletons; the top ten hold 4.2%. The sample was CD4+ T cells sorted from blood, taken at week 4, from a patient treated with tofacitinib. The receptors stem from a human donor with alopecia areata. The CDR3 runs from the conserved cysteine through the conserved F or W. The D gene is left open where the match is weak. Not every row has a clone size; where given, it reads once, few, many or a size class.

TRBV7-2	-	few	TRBJ1-2	CASSLMAGGYTF	TGTGCCAGCAGCCTCATGGCGGGAGGCTACACCTTC
TRBV5-1	-	-	TRBJ1-4	CASSPTGPDEKLFF	TGCGCCAGCAGCCCCACAGGGCCAGACGAAAAACTGTTTTTT
TRBV7-2	-	-	TRBJ1-6	CASSLYFGRLGNSPLHF	TGTGCCAGCAGCTTATATTTCGGGAGGTTGGGTAATTCACCCCTCCACTTT
TRBV29-1	TRBD1	-	TRBJ1-1	CSVRKTPGTGSGTEAFF	TGCAGCGTTCGGAAAACCCCCGGGACAGGGAGTGGCACTGAAGCTTTCTTT
TRBV13	TRBD1	few	TRBJ2-7	CASSRQQGADEQYF	TGTGCCAGCAGCAGACAACAGGGGGCCGACGAGCAGTACTTC
TRBV18	TRBD2	few	TRBJ2-5	CASSPQGGGGVQETQYF	TGTGCCAGCTCACCACAGGGCGGCGGGGGAGTACAAGAGACCCAGTACTTC
TRBV18	TRBD1	-	TRBJ1-2	CASSRTGTGDGYTF	TGTGCCAGCTCACGGACCGGGACAGGGGATGGCTACACCTTC
TRBV2	-	few	TRBJ2-5	CASSTGQGLQTQYF	TGTGCCAGCAGCACCGGGCAGGGGCTACAGACCCAGTACTTC
TRBV19	TRBD2	many	TRBJ2-3	CASSSWTSGYTDTQYF	TGTGCCAGTAGCTCATGGACTAGCGGATACACAGATACGCAGTATTTT
TRBV7-2	TRBD1	once	TRBJ1-2	CASSGAQGSPLLEGYTF	TGTGCCAGCAGCGGAGCACAGGGGAGCCCCCTCCTTGAAGGCTACACCTTC
TRBV15	-	-	TRBJ2-2	CATSTGTPGELFF	TGTGCCACCAGCACCGGGACTCCCGGGGAGCTGTTTTTT
TRBV5-1	-	once	TRBJ2-7	CATSEINGYEQYF	TGCGCCACCTCAGAAATCAACGGGTACGAGCAGTACTTC
TRBV2	-	-	TRBJ1-6	CARGTLRNSPLHF	TGTGCCAGGGGGACCCTCAGGAATTCACCCCTCCACTTT
TRBV5-1	TRBD1	-	TRBJ2-5	CASSSTGTGRETQYF	TGCGCCAGCAGCTCAACCGGGACAGGGAGGGAGACCCAGTACTTC
TRBV11-2	-	few	TRBJ2-5	CASSFHLAVSETQYF	TGTGCCAGCAGCTTCCACTTAGCGGTATCAGAGACCCAGTACTTC
TRBV30	-	few	TRBJ1-3	CAWKRQAARGNTIYF	TGTGCCTGGAAACGACAGGCGGCTCGAGGAAACACCATATATTTT
TRBV7-7	TRBD1	-	TRBJ2-5	CASSPGQGFSPQETQYF	TGTGCTAGCAGCCCGGGACAGGGGTTTTCACCTCAAGAGACCCAGTACTTC
TRBV29-1	-	few	TRBJ2-3	CSVEGRVFNTQYF	TGCAGCGTTGAAGGCCGCGTGTTCAATACGCAGTATTTT
TRBV7-2	-	once	TRBJ1-2	CASSFSSAYGYTF	TGTGCCAGCAGCTTTTCCAGTGCCTATGGCTACACCTTC
TRBV2	-	-	TRBJ1-5	CASSELDRHQPQHF	TGTGCCAGCAGTGAGCTAGATCGCCATCAGCCCCAGCATTTT
TRBV5-1	-	-	TRBJ1-6	CASSLARTNSPLHF	TGCGCCAGCAGCTTGGCCAGGACCAATTCACCCCTCCACTTT
TRBV9	-	-	TRBJ2-2	CASSPSQGSGELFF	TGTGCCAGCAGCCCCTCCCAAGGATCCGGGGAGCTGTTTTTT
TRBV5-6	-	-	TRBJ1-2	CASSPRGAGYTF	TGTGCCAGCAGCCCGAGGGGGGCCGGCTACACCTTC
TRBV6-5	TRBD1	-	TRBJ2-7	CASRQDRGRGQYF	TGTGCCAGCAGGCAGGACAGGGGTCGAGGCCAGTACTTC
TRBV6-5	TRBD1	-	TRBJ2-2	CASSPGQGATGELFF	TGTGCCAGCAGCCCTGGACAGGGGGCGACCGGGGAGCTGTTTTTT
TRBV7-2	-	-	TRBJ1-6	CASSLVGARASPLHF	TGTGCCAGCAGCTTAGTAGGGGCTCGGGCTTCACCCCTCCACTTT
TRBV7-2	-	few	TRBJ2-7	CASREGGSGYEQYF	TGTGCCAGCAGAGAAGGGGGTTCGGGCTACGAGCAGTACTTC
TRBV11-1	-	few	TRBJ1-3	CASSPSDVTAKNIYF	TGTGCCAGCAGCCCATCAGATGTGACAGCGAAGAACATATATTTT
TRBV7-9	-	-	TRBJ2-7	CASSPAGQTYEQYF	TGTGCCAGCAGCCCCGCGGGACAGACCTACGAGCAGTACTTC
TRBV11-2	-	-	TRBJ2-1	CASSLAQGAFNEQFF	TGTGCCAGCAGCTTAGCCCAGGGTGCATTCAATGAGCAGTTCTTC
TRBV5-1	-	few	TRBJ2-6	CASSHSSGANVLTF	TGCGCCAGCAGCCATAGCTCTGGGGCCAACGTCCTGACTTTC
TRBV5-4	-	-	TRBJ2-1	CASSPALGSSYNEQFF	TGTGCCAGCAGCCCCGCGCTAGGGAGCTCCTACAATGAGCAGTTCTTC
TRBV6-5	TRBD1	-	TRBJ2-3	CASSWGQGTDTQYF	TGTGCCAGCAGTTGGGGACAGGGGACAGATACGCAGTATTTT
TRBV5-4	-	-	TRBJ2-7	CASSLAGSYEQYF	TGTGCCAGCAGCTTGGCAGGGTCCTACGAGCAGTACTTC
TRBV29-1	-	-	TRBJ2-1	CSVSRDLGNEQFF	TGCAGCGTGTCCCGGGACTTGGGAAATGAGCAGTTCTTC
TRBV29-1	-	-	TRBJ2-2	CSVENTGELFF	TGCAGCGTTGAGAACACCGGGGAGCTGTTTTTT
TRBV19	-	few	TRBJ2-2	CASSISGSLFF	TGTGCCAGTAGTATTTCGGGGAGCCTGTTTTTT
TRBV30	-	-	TRBJ1-1	CAWSTLGVEAFF	TGTGCCTGGAGTACGCTTGGGGTTGAAGCTTTCTTT
TRBV18	-	-	TRBJ1-1	CASSPGDTEAFF	TGTGCCAGCTCACCCGGGGACACTGAAGCTTTCTTT
TRBV5-1	TRBD2	-	TRBJ2-3	CASSLATSGGRSTDTQYF	TGCGCCAGCAGCTTGGCAACTAGCGGGGGGCGTAGCACAGATACGCAGTATTTT
TRBV6-1	-	few	TRBJ1-2	CASSEAALGGGYTF	TGTGCCAGCAGTGAAGCAGCGTTGGGGGGTGGCTACACCTTC
TRBV20-1	-	-	TRBJ1-2	CSARGGYGYTF	TGCAGTGCTAGGGGAGGGTATGGCTACACCTTC
TRBV7-9	-	-	TRBJ2-7	CASSLAWEQYF	TGTGCCAGCAGCTTAGCGTGGGAGCAGTACTTC
TRBV6-5	TRBD1	-	TRBJ2-7	CASSYEGQGTYEQYF	TGTGCCAGCAGTTACGAGGGACAGGGCACCTACGAGCAGTACTTC
TRBV4-3	TRBD1	-	TRBJ1-2	CASSPDRGDGYTF	TGCGCCAGCAGCCCGGACAGGGGAGACGGCTACACCTTC
TRBV7-9	TRBD1	-	TRBJ2-5	CASSQGQGMVQETQYF	TGTGCCAGCAGCCAAGGACAGGGTATGGTGCAAGAGACCCAGTACTTC
TRBV2	-	-	TRBJ1-5	CASKGEYQPQHF	TGTGCCAGCAAGGGGGAGTATCAGCCCCAGCATTTT
TRBV10-3	TRBD2	few	TRBJ2-1	CAIGLAGGNEQFF	TGTGCCATCGGTCTAGCGGGGGGCAATGAGCAGTTCTTC
TRBV29-1	-	-	TRBJ1-6	CSVSAGEGSPLHF	TGCAGCGTCTCCGCGGGGGAGGGTTCACCCCTCCACTTT
TRBV18	-	-	TRBJ1-1	CASSGRAENTEAFF	TGTGCCAGCTCAGGCAGGGCAGAGAACACTGAAGCTTTCTTT
TRBV30	-	-	TRBJ1-5	CAWSVGSRNQPQHF	TGTGCCTGGAGTGTCGGCAGCCGCAATCAGCCCCAGCATTTT
TRBV30	-	-	TRBJ2-5	CAWSSGGEETQYF	TGTGCCTGGAGTTCAGGGGGGGAAGAGACCCAGTACTTC
TRBV6-5	TRBD2	-	TRBJ2-1	CASSVGRGGFAEQFF	TGTGCCAGCAGTGTCGGTCGGGGGGGTTTCGCTGAGCAGTTCTTC
TRBV23-1	TRBD2	-	TRBJ2-1	CASSQSASGTNNEQFF	TGCGCCAGCAGTCAATCGGCTAGCGGAACCAACAATGAGCAGTTCTTC